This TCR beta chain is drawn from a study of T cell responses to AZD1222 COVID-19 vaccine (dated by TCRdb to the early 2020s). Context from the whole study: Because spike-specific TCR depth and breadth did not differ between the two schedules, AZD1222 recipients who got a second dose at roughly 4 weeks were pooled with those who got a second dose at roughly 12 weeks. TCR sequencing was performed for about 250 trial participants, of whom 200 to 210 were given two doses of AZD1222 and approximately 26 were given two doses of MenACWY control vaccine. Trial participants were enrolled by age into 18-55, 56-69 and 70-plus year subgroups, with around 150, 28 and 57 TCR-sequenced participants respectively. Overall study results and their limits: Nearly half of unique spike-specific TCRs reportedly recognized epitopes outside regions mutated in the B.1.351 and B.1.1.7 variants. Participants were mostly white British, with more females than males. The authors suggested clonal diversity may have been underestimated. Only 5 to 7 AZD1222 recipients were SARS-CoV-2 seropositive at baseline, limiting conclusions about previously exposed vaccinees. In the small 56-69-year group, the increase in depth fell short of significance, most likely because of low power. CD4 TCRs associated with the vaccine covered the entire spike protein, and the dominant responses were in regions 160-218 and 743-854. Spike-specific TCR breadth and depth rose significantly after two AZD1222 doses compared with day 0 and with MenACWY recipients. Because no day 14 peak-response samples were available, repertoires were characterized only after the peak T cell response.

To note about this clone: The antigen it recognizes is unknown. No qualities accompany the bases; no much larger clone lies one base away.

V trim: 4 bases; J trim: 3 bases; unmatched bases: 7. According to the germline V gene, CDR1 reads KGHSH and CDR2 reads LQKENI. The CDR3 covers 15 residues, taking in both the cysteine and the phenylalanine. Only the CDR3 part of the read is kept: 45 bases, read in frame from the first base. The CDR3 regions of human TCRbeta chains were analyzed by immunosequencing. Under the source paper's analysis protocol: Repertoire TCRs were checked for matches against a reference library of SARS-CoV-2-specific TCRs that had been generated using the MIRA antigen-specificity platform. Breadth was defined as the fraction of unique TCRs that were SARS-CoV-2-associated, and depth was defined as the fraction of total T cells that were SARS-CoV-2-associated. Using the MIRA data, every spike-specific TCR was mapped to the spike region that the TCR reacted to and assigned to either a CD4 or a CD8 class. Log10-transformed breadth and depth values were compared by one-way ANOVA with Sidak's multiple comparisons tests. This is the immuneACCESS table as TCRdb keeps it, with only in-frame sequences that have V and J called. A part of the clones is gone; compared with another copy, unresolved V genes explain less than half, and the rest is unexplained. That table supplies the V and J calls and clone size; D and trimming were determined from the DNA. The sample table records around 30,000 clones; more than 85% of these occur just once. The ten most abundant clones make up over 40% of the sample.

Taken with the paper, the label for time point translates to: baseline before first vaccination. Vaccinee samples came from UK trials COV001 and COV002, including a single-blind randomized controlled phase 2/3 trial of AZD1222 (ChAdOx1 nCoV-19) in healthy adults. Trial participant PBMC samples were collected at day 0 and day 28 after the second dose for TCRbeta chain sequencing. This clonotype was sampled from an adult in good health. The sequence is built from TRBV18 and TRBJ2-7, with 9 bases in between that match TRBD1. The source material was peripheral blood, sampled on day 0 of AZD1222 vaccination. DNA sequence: TGTGCCAGCTCACTACTGACAGGGGGAAACTACGAGCAGTACTTC. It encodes CASSLLTGGNYEQYF.